Below, 11 T cell receptor beta chains from the same sample are listed, as sequenced in a study of T cell responses to AZD1222 COVID-19 vaccine. This table comes from immunoSEQ multiplex PCR, and its TCRdb copy is limited to in-frame clones, with some not included. The repertoire has tens of thousands of clones, approximately 88% of them found once; the top ten carry 20% to 25%. The sequenced sample was peripheral blood, obtained 28 days after the second AZD1222 dose. These TCRs come from an adult who received the AZD1222 COVID-19 vaccine.

This clone has a single count. The J gene is TRBJ2-5, the V gene TRBV27, with D possibly TRBD2 on 7 matching bases. Germline values: CDR1 MNHEY, CDR2 SMNVEV (reference sequence). Trimming removed 10 bases at V and 1 base at J, with 16 bases between. The CDR3 has 14 amino acids. The CDR3 sequence: CATREGVLQETQYF. The DNA of the CDR3 is TGTGCCACGAGGGAGGGGGTGCTCCAAGAGACCCAGTACTTC.

This chain connects TRBV6-2 or TRBV6-3 to TRBJ2-2; a weak D match, TRBD1 (6 bases). This CDR3 is built from 14 residues. The germline V and J ends were trimmed by 0 bases and 7 bases, with 9 bases remaining between them. CDR1 is MNHEY and CDR2 is SVGEGT in the germline V gene. CDR3 nucleotide sequence: TGTGCCAGCAGTTACTCAGGGGGACACGGGGAGCTGTTTTTT. Protein product: CASSYSGGHGELFF.

This chain uses TRBV7-2 with TRBJ1-3; tentatively, D is TRBD1 (5 bases). V lost 5 bases and J 0 bases, leaving 11 bases between the germline ends. CDR1 and CDR2 from the germline V gene are SGHTA and FQGNSA. This CDR3 is 15 amino acids long. The DNA for the CDR3 is TGTGCCAGCAGCCGCTCCGGGGGCTCTGGAAACACCATATATTTT. It encodes CASSRSGGSGNTIYF.

The chain links TRBV29-1 to TRBJ1-2; tentatively, D is TRBD1 (6 bases). The CDR3 is 14 residues long. Trimming removed 4 bases from V and 4 bases from J, with 16 bases in between. Germline CDR1 is SQVTM and CDR2 is ANQGSEA. In nucleotides, the CDR3 is TGCAGCGTTGGGCTCCGGGACAAGCTCTATGGCTACACCTTC. It specifies CSVGLRDKLYGYTF.

The chain combines TRBV11-2 with TRBJ2-3, with TRBD2 matching 7 bases. This CDR3 contains 16 residues. V dropped 3 bases and J dropped 0; count of bases not matched to a gene: 6. Germline CDR1 is SGHAT and CDR2 is FQNNGV. CDR3 amino acids: CASSFTGGSSTDTQYF. CDR3 bases: TGTGCCAGCAGCTTCACCGGGGGGTCTAGCACAGATACGCAGTATTTT.

The V gene is TRBV18, the J gene TRBJ1-5; tentative D call: TRBD1 (5 bases). V was clipped by 2 bases and J by 7 bases, with 9 bases between them. This CDR3 contains 13 residues. Germline CDR1 reads KGHSH; CDR2 reads LQKENI. CDR3 coding DNA: TGTGCCAGCTCACCAGGGGGGGAACAGCCCCAGCATTTT. Amino acid sequence: CASSPGGEQPQHF. The full variable domain, with the rest looked up from reference TRBV18 and TRBJ1-5, is NAGVMQNPRHLVRRRGQEARLRCSPMKGHSHVYWYRQLPEEGLKFMVYLQKENIIDESGMPKERFSAEFPKEGPSILRIQQVVRGDSAAYFCASSPGGEQPQHFGDGTRLSIL.

J is TRBJ2-7 and V is TRBV30; D not certain. The CDR3 extends over 14 amino acids. Germline values: CDR1 GTSNPN, CDR2 SVGIG (reference sequence). V was trimmed by 6 bases and J by 0 bases, leaving 15 bases between them. The CDR3 protein is CACYSSVSSYEQYF. CDR3 bases: TGTGCCTGTTATTCTTCTGTAAGCTCCTACGAGCAGTACTTC.

The CDR3 sequence is CASSPLAASSYNEQFF. In DNA form, the CDR3 reads TGTGCCAGTAGTCCACTAGCGGCAAGCTCCTACAATGAGCAGTTCTTC. The chain has TRBV19 and TRBJ2-1; 8 nucleotides align to TRBD2. The germline CDR1 and CDR2 sequences are LNHDA and SQIVND (reference sequence). V lost 5 bases and J lost 0; bases outside the gene matches: 6. CDR3 length: 16 amino acids.

This sequence joins TRBV6-1 and TRBJ1-6; maybe TRBD1 (5 bases). The CDR3 runs to 15 residues. Germline V gives CDR1 MNHNS, CDR2 SASEGT. Deletions cut 0 bases from V and 10 bases from J, with 13 bases between. The CDR3 reads CASSEAPRGWSPLHF. CDR3 bases: TGTGCCAGCAGTGAAGCGCCCCGGGGGTGGTCACCCCTCCACTTT.

The J gene is TRBJ2-7, the V gene TRBV9; 9 bases fit TRBD1. V was pared by 0 bases and J by 6 bases, with 7 bases of the junction left unmatched. The CDR3 is 15 amino acids. Germline V gives CDR1 SGDLS, CDR2 YYNGEE. The CDR3 DNA reads TGTGCCAGCAGCGTAGGCGGGGGACAGGGAAGCGAGCAGTACTTC. It yields the protein CASSVGGGQGSEQYF.

The chain carries TRBV5-1 and TRBJ2-7, with 8 bases aligning to TRBD1. CDR3 length equals 14 residues. CDR1 is SGHRS and CDR2 is YFSETQ in the germline V gene. With V trimmed by 4 bases and J by 6 bases, 9 bases remained unmatched. As DNA, the CDR3 is TGCGCCAGCAGCCGTCCGGGACAGGAGGCCGAGCAGTACTTC. Its translation: CASSRPGQEAEQYF. Variable domain in full (rest from reference TRBV5-1 and TRBJ2-7): KAGVTQTPRYLIKTRGQQVTLSCSPISGHRSVSWYQQTPGQGLQFLFEYFSETQRNKGNFPGRFSGRQFSNSRSEMNVSTLELGDSALYLCASSRPGQEAEQYFGPGTRLTVT.